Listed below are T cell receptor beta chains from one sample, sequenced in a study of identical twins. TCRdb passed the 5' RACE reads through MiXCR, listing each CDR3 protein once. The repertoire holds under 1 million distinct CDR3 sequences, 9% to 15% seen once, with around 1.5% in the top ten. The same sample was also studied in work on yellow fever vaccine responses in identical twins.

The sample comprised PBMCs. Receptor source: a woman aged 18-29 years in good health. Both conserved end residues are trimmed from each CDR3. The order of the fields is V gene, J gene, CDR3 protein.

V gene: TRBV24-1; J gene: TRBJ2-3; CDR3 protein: ATSEAGRAGGGTDTQY
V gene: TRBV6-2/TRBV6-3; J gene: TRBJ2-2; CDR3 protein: ASSYSMGGRRRRNTGELF
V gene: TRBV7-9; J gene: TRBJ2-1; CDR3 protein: ASSFREDSNNEQF
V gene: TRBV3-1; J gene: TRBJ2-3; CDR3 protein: ASSQSEYTQY
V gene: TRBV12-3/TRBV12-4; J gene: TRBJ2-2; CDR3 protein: ASSIRATGELF
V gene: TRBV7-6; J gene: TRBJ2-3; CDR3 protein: ASSLAVTDTQY
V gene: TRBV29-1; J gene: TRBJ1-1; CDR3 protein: SVLRQPSEAF
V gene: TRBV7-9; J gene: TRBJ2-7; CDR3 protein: ASSQGPIPLYEQY
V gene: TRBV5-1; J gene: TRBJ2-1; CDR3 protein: ASSLSVIYNEQF
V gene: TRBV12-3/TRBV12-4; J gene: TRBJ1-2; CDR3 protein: ASSGSSIYGYT
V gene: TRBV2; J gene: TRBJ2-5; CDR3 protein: ASSDGLAGSQETQY
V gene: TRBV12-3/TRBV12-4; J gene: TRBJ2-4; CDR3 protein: ASSLGWSGVAKNIQY
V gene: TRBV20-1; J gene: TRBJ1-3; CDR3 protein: SAGDGLSGNTIY
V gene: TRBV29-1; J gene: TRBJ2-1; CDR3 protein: SVYSGRGNEQF
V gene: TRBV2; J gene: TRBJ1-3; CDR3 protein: ASSELGGNTIY
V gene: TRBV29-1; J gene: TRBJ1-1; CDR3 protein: SVVRGQNTEAF
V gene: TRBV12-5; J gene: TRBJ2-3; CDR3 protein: ASGLVEPGGVTQY
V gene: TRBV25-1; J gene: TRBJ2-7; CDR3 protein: ASSKAGHSYEQY
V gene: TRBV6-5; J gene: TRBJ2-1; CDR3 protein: ASSFKAGGPDEQF
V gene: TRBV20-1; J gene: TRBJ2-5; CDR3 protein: SARVDASETQY
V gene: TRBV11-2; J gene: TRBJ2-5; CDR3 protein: ASSLVVGDYGQETQY
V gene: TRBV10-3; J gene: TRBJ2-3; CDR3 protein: AISDKMVNTQY
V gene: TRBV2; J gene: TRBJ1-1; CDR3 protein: ASRETGTVIFEAF
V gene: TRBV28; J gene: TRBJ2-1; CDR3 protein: AAGGSYNEQF